This T cell receptor (beta chain) was obtained from a study of a mutant IDH1 vaccine in newly diagnosed glioma (dated by TCRdb to the early 2020s). Regarding the complete study: In the chemotherapy-containing groups, vaccination started alongside temozolomide cycles, whereas in patients who had radiotherapy alone it started 4-6 weeks after radiotherapy. Before enrollment, patients had received standard therapy of radiotherapy alone, temozolomide alone, or radiochemotherapy with temozolomide; most received the combination. The week-35 safety follow-up took place at visit V12, and the week-47 end of study took place at visit V13. Peripheral blood samples were drawn at six visits, namely V03 (baseline), V05, V07, V10, V12 and V13. Of the 25 to 40 patients who were treated, 62.5% were male and 37.5% were female, and the mean age was roughly 40 years. Longitudinal TCRB deep sequencing was performed for about two dozen treated patients wherever samples were available for exploratory analyses.

Overall study results and their limits: Across multiple MHC alleles, vaccine-induced immune responses were seen in around 93% of patients. Availability determined which PBMC samples were chosen for TCRB deep sequencing. Changes in the top peripheral T cell clonotypes picked up by TCRB sequencing did not appear to be linked to pseudoprogression. It was noted by the authors that analyses of patient blood samples could not be reproduced owing to sample limitations.

Worth noting for this clone: Its antigen remains undetermined. Nothing much larger sits one base from this clone, and base qualities are not available.

The library came from the immunoSEQ multiplex PCR assay. Following the manufacturer's protocol, the hsTCRB Kit was used to amplify rearranged TCR beta chain sequences. An Illumina MiSeq was used to sequence the TCRB libraries. Under the source paper's analysis protocol: The kit vendor's proprietary platform handled demultiplexing, trimming and gene mapping. TCRdb limited this immuneACCESS table to in-frame rearrangements with V and J called. A share of clones is missing; checked studies link under half to unresolved V genes, and the rest is unexplained. V and J calls and clone size follow that table, whereas D and trimming were derived from the DNA. This sample gives about 50,000 clones in total; less than 85% of them show up just once. The ten top clones hold just under 5% of the sample. In the paper's terms, the time point label means: week 47, end of study. Every vaccine dose consisted of 300 ug of a 20-mer mutant IDH1 peptide in Montanide, administered subcutaneously together with topical imiquimod. Patients received eight vaccinations in weeks 1, 3, 5, 7, 11, 15, 19 and 23, corresponding to visits V03 through V10. Newly diagnosed WHO grade 3 or 4 IDH1-mutant astrocytomas showing loss of nuclear ATRX were present in the donors. The samples were drawn from NOA16, a multicentre, single-arm, open-label phase I trial in Germany that tested a mutant IDH1 peptide vaccine in humans for the first time. The DNeasy Blood and Tissue Kit was used to extract genomic DNA from EDTA blood for TCRB sequencing.

V sheds 4 bases and J sheds 3 bases, leaving 11 bases between their ends. The CDR1 and CDR2 encoded by the germline V gene are SGHRS and YFSETQ. The CDR3, from cysteine to phenylalanine, totals 14 residues. CDR3 DNA only is kept here, 42 bases in frame from base 1. The TCR was taken from a woman aged 40 to 49 with glioma. Some clones in this sample may be carry-over from other donors' samples. The material was PBMCs, obtained from a glioma patient whose treatment included an IDH1 peptide vaccine. The chain joins TRBV5-1 to TRBJ1-5, with TRBD1 as a weak D call on 5 bases. CDR3 region: CASSVDGTNQPQHF. Here is the DNA: TGCGCCAGCAGCGTGGACGGGACCAATCAGCCCCAGCATTTT.